Reported below is one T cell receptor (beta chain). This specimen comes from a study of blood T cells in healthy people across ages. Then a second PCR, running about 6 to 11 cycles, was carried out with a sample-barcoded 5' primer and a J-beta primer mix. TCRdb reprocessed the 5' RACE reads with MiXCR, giving one entry per CDR3 protein. The sample contains hundreds of thousands of distinct CDR3 sequences, about a fifth of which appear only once. V was pared by 0 bases and J by 14 bases, with 10 bases between. Per the germline V gene, CDR1 is SGHRS and CDR2 is YFSETQ. The CDR3 has 11 amino acids. This chain links TRBV5-1 with TRBJ2-3; D remains ambiguous. The receptor was isolated from a man between 65 and 79 years old in good health. The sequencing sample was made of blood. CDR3 coding DNA: TGCGCCAGCAGCTTGGCCGAGAGTCGGTATTTT. Translated: CASSLAESRYF.